This T cell receptor beta chain is from a study of T cell responses to AZD1222 COVID-19 vaccine. Trimming left V 4 bases short and J 0 bases short, with 13 bases between. The CDR3 has 16 amino acids. CDR1 SGHTA and CDR2 FQGNSA come from the germline V gene. General observations from the study: Only five or six AZD1222 recipients were seropositive at baseline.

To note about this clone: Its target is not known.

TCRdb's table, derived via immunoSEQ multiplex PCR, lists solely in-frame clones and lacks some. The repertoire holds about 31,000 clones, with 88% as singletons. The J gene is TRBJ1-5, the V gene TRBV7-2, with D perhaps matching TRBD1 (5 bases). This material consisted of peripheral blood, taken 28 days after the second AZD1222 dose. The sequence was obtained from an adult who received the AZD1222 COVID-19 vaccine. CDR3 coding DNA: TGTGCCAGCAGCTCATTAGGACAAATTAGCAATCAGCCCCAGCATTTT. This translates into CASSSLGQISNQPQHF.